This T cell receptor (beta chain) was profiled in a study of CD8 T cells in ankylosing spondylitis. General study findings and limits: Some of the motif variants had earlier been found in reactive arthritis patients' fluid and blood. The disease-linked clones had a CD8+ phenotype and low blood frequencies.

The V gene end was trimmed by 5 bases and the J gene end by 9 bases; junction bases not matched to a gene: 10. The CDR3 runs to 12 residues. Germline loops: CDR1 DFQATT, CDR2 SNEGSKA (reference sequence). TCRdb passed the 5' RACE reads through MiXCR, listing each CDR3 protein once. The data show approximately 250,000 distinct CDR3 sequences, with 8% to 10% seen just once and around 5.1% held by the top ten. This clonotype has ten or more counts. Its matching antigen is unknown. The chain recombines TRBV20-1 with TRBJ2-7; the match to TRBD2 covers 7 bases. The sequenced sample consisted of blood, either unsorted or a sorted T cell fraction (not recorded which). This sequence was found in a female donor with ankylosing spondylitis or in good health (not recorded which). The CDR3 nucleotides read TGCAGTGCTGTAAGCGGGATCCGCTTGCAGTACTTC. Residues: CSAVSGIRLQYF.